This T cell receptor beta chain is from a study of memory CD4+ T cells and cytomegalovirus serostatus (dated by TCRdb to the late 2010s). Looking at the study overall: The roughly 35 healthy Belgian adults in the cohort included 9 who were CMV seropositive and some 25 who were CMV seronegative. The study sequenced CD4+ memory TCRbeta repertoires of a Belgian cohort with known cytomegalovirus serostatus to replicate a published TCR-based CMV serostatus classifier. Results the study describes overall, beyond this receptor: Among the roughly 160 previously reported CMV-associated TCRbeta sequences, 65 to 85 showed up in the CD4+ memory repertoires, with each one found in between one and five individuals. For predicting CMV serostatus, the median bootstrapped AUC was about 0.94 using the original framework and 0.91 using a US-trained random forest. Only CD4+CD45RO+ memory cells were sequenced, unlike the original study, which covered naive and memory CD4+ and CD8+ populations. On the Belgian cohort, the classifier based on the original framework reached a median bootstrapped AUC of approximately 0.95, with a 95% CI of 0.76-1.00. The results were read as suggesting that the CMV-associated TCR signature is, for the most part, present in the CD4+ memory repertoire.

A FACSAria II was used to sort memory CD4+ T cells, defined as single viable CD3+CD4+CD8-CD45RO+ cells. CMV serostatus was determined with a Roche Elecsys assay detecting serum IgG against CMV pp150, pp28, p38 and p52. Following thawing, total CD4+ T cells were enriched through positive selection using CD4 magnetic microbeads. Samples originated from another study that specifically interrogated the CD4+ T cell memory repertoire. Peripheral blood mononuclear cells were isolated and cryopreserved according to standard operating procedures, and serum was stored at -80 degrees C. Staining used CD3-PerCP (BW264/56), CD4-APC (RPA-T4), CD45RO-PE (UCHT1) and CD8-Pacific Orange (3B5) antibodies, with Sytox blue excluding non-viable cells. As concerns this clone: Its antigen is not yet known. Base-call qualities are not available, and no considerably larger clone is one nucleotide away.

For CDR1 and CDR2, the germline V gene lists MNHEY and SVGAGI. Trimming removed 2 bases from V and 5 bases from J, leaving 3 bases between the germline ends. Measured from the cysteine to the phenylalanine, the CDR3 is 11 residues long. The retained sequence is limited to the CDR3, 33 bases, with the frame set at the first base. Genomic DNA was extracted from sorted cells with the Quick-DNA Microprep Kit. TCRbeta DNA was amplified with the immunoSEQ hsTCRbeta kit following the manufacturer's protocol. TCRbeta libraries were sequenced on an Illumina MiSeq instrument. The paper's processing steps were these. Removing out-of-frame sequences left roughly 2.4 million distinct TCRbeta sequences, an average of around 67,000 per individual. Two values were used to score each individual: the count of 164 previously reported CMV-associated TCRbeta sequences and the total count of productive distinct TCRbeta sequences. A beta-binomial model was reimplemented in Python, and random forests from scikit-learn, run with default parameters, were trained on data from the US cohort. Classifier performance on the Belgian cohort was summarized as median AUC with percentile confidence intervals over 10,000 bootstrap iterations. Imported from immuneACCESS, the table was reduced by TCRdb to in-frame sequences with V and J called. These copies leave out some clones; in studies compared against another copy, an unresolved V gene accounts for under half, and the cause of the remainder is not known. V, J and clone size were drawn from that table, and D and trimming were deduced from the DNA. The sample table lists approximately 50,000 clones, 60% to 75% of them with a count of one. About 3% of the sample goes to the ten largest clones.

The chain employs TRBV6-5 and TRBJ2-5; the D gene is not confidently resolved. This receptor was identified in an adult in good health and CMV-seropositive. The sequenced sample consisted of memory CD4+ T cells from blood. The nucleotides are TGTGCCAGCAGTTACATGGAGACCCAGTACTTC. This yields the protein CASSYMETQYF.